Below, 3 T cell receptor beta chains from the same sample are listed, as sequenced in a study of blood T cell repertoires in COVID-19. Assay used: immunoSEQ multiplex PCR; TCRdb lists only in-frame clones, some missing. This sample has 200,000 to 250,000 clones, with 85% to 90% found just once. Sequencing was performed on PBMCs or T cells enriched from blood (not recorded which). The receptors shown here come from a woman between 45 and 65 years old with acute COVID-19.

The chain uses TRBV5-5 and TRBJ1-5; 7 bases map to TRBD1. J lost 2 bases, V lost 4 bases, and 9 bases had no gene match. Germline loops: CDR1 SGHKS, CDR2 YYEKEE (reference sequence). CDR3 length: 16 residues. The CDR3 region is CASSTGTVKGNQPQHF. CDR3 in DNA: TGTGCCAGCAGCACCGGGACAGTAAAGGGCAATCAGCCCCAGCATTTT.

The chain joins TRBV18 to TRBJ2-1, with TRBD1 as a possible D gene (5 bases). The CDR3 is made up of 15 amino acids. V lost 1 base and J 3 bases, leaving 10 bases between the germline ends. Germline lookup yields CDR1 KGHSH and CDR2 LQKENI. The CDR3 nucleotides are TGTGCCAGCTCACCACGGGTCGACAGCTACAATGAGCAGTTCTTC. Translation: CASSPRVDSYNEQFF.

The genes are TRBV29-1 and TRBJ2-2; 11 nucleotides line up with TRBD1. Germline assignment: CDR1 SQVTM and CDR2 ANQGSEA. There are 16 residues in the CDR3. The trim removed 7 bases at V and 4 bases at J, leaving 11 bases unmatched. CDR3 residues: CSARTGGFFFTGELFF. Written as DNA, the CDR3 is TGCAGCGCACGGACAGGGGGCTTTTTTTTCACCGGGGAGCTGTTTTTT.